This T cell receptor (beta chain) was identified during a study of blood T cell repertoires in COVID-19. The germline V gene has CDR1 SGHAT and CDR2 FQNNGV. V was shortened by 0 bases and J by 1 base, with 13 bases between the two germline ends. The CDR3 sequence is 16 residues long. Per the original data handling: Estimates of nucleated cell counts were drawn from the amplification of reference gene primers. Data came from immunoSEQ multiplex PCR; TCRdb stores just in-frame clones and leaves some out. V, J and clone size are taken as reported in that table, and D and trimming were inferred from the DNA itself. Seen here are 100,000 to 150,000 clones, 85% observed once, and the top ten hold about 7%.

V is TRBV11-2 and J is TRBJ2-7; D remains ambiguous. This clonotype originated in an elderly man with active or convalescent COVID-19. The specimen was peripheral blood. The CDR3 protein is CASSLDPLSGSYEQYF. Written as DNA, the CDR3 is TGTGCCAGCAGCTTAGACCCTCTCTCAGGATCCTACGAGCAGTACTTC.